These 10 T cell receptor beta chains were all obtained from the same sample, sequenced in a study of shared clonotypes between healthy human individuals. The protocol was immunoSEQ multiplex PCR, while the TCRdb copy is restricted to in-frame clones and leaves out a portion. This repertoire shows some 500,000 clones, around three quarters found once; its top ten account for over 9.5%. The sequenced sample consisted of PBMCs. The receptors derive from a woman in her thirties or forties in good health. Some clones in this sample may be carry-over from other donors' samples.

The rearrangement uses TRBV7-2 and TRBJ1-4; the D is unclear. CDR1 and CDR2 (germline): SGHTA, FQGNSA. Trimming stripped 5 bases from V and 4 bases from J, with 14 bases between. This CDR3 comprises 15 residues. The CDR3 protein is CASSPKIRDNEKLFF. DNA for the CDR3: TGTGCCAGCAGCCCGAAGATTCGGGATAATGAAAAACTGTTTTTT.

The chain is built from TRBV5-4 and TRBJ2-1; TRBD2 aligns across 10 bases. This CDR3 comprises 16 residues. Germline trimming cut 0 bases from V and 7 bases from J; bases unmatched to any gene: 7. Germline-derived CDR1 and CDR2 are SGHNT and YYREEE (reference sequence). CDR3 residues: CASSLVIAGGVNEQFF. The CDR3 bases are TGTGCCAGCAGCTTGGTGATAGCGGGAGGCGTAAATGAGCAGTTCTTC.

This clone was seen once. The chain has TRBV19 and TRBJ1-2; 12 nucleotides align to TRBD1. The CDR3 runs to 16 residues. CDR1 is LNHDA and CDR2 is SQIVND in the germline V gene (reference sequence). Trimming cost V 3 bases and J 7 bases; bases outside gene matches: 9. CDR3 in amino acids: CASSMRGQGAYRGYTF. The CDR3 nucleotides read TGTGCCAGTAGTATGCGGGGACAGGGGGCCTACCGTGGCTACACCTTC. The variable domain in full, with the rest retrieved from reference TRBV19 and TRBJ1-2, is DGGITQSPKYLFRKEGQNVTLSCEQNLNHDAMYWYRQDPGQGLRLIYYSQIVNDFQKGDIAEGYSVSREKKESFPLTVTSAQKNPTAFYLCASSMRGQGAYRGYTFGSGTRLTVV.

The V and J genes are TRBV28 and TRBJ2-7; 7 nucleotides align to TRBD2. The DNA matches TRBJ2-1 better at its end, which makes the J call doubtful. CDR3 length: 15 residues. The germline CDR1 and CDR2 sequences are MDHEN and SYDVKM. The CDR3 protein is CASSSLSGVVNEQFF. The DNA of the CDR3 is TGTGCCAGCAGTTCGCTAAGCGGGGTGGTCAATGAGCAGTTCTTC.

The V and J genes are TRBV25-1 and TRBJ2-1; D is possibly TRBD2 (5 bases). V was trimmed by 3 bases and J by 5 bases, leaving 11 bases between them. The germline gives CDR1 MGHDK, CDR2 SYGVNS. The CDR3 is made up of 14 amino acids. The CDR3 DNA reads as TGTGCCAGCAGTGATAGGAGGTTTAACAATGAGCAGTTCTTC. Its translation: CASSDRRFNNEQFF.

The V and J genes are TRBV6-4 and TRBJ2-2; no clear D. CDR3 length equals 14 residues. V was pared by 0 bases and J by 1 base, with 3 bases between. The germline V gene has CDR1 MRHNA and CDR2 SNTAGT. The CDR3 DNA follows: TGTGCCAGCAGTGACTCGGAGAACACCGGGGAGCTGTTTTTT. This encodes CASSDSENTGELFF.

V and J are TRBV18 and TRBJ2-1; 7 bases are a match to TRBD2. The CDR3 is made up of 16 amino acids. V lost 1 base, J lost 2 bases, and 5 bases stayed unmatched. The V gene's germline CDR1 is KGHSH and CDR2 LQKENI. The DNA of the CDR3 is TGTGCCAGCTCACCACTGCCTAGCGGTACCTACAATGAGCAGTTCTTC. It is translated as CASSPLPSGTYNEQFF.

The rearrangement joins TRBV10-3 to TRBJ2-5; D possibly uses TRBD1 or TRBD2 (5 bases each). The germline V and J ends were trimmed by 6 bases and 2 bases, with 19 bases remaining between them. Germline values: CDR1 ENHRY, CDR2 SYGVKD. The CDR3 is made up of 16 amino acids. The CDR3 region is CAIRLGQGPNQETQYF. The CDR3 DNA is TGTGCCATCAGATTGGGGCAGGGACCGAATCAAGAGACCCAGTACTTC.

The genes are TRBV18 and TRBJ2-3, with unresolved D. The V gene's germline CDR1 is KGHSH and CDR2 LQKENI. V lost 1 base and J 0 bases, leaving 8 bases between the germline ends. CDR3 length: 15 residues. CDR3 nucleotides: TGTGCCAGCTCACCACTGGCGGAAAGCACAGATACGCAGTATTTT. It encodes CASSPLAESTDTQYF.

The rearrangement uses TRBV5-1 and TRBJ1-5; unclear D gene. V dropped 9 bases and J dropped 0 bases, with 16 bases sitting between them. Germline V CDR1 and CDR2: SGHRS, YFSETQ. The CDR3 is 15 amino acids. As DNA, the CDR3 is TGCGCCACCCGTACGGACCCTTATAGCAATCAGCCCCAGCATTTT. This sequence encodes CATRTDPYSNQPQHF.